Below, one T cell receptor (beta chain) is given with its context. Sample treatment: oral pan-JAK inhibitor, 5-10 mg twice daily. Peripheral blood and lesional scalp punch biopsies came from alopecia areata patients. V gave up 4 bases and J gave up 0 bases, with 9 bases separating them. Germline loops: CDR1 SGHNT, CDR2 YYREEE (reference sequence). The CDR3 spans 14 residues. It was cDNA, reverse transcribed from extracted RNA, that served as the sequencing template. TCRdb's copy holds only in-frame clones and misses some; the assay was immunoSEQ multiplex PCR. The sample has 150,000 to 200,000 clones; 60% are singletons. The data originate from a study of CD8+ T cells in alopecia areata. As for the study in general: Tofacitinib dosing lasted 6 to 18 months, which was then followed by 6 months off drug.

The chain carries TRBV5-4 and TRBJ2-3; D is unresolved. The receptor was derived from a human donor with alopecia areata. The source material was CD4+ T cells sorted from blood, sampled at week 24, from a patient treated with tofacitinib. CDR3 amino acids: CASSKYTSTDTQYF. In DNA form, the CDR3 reads TGTGCCAGCAGCAAATATACTAGCACAGATACGCAGTATTTT.